This T cell receptor (beta chain) comes out of a study of cytotoxic CD8 clonotypes in ibrutinib-treated CLL. Study-wide points: Clonality showed a rise at ibrutinib response that reversed toward baseline at progression.

Concerning this clone: The antigen is undetermined.

Target depth was 1 in 200,000 to 1 in 1 million T cells, about 10x per clonotype. Method: immunoSEQ multiplex PCR; TCRdb's copy keeps in-frame clones and lacks some. The sample consists of under 45,000 clones, 55% to 80% of them appearing once. Per germline, CDR1 SGDLS and CDR2 YYNGEE. The J segment lost 9 bases and the V segment lost 3 bases, leaving 2 bases of the junction unmatched. This CDR3 comprises 12 residues. The receptor comes from a human donor with chronic lymphocytic leukemia. The material sequenced was PBMCs, taken at disease progression, from a patient treated with ibrutinib. The V gene is TRBV9, the J gene TRBJ1-1; 10 bases map to TRBD1. The CDR3, as DNA: TGTGCCAGCAGCGAGGGACAGGGGAAAGCTTTCTTT. Residues: CASSEGQGKAFF.